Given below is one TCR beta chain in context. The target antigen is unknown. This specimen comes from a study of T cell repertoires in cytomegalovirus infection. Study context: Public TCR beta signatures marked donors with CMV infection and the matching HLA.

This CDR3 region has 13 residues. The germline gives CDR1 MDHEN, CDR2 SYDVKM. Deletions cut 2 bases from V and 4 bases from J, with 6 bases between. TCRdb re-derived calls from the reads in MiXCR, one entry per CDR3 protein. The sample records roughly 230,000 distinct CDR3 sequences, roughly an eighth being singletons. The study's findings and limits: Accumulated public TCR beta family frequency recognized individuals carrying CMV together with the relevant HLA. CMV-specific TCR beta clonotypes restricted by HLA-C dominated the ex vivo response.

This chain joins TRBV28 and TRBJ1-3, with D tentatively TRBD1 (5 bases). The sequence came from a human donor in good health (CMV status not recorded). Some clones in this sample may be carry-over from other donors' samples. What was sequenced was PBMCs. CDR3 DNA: TGTGCCAGCAGTTTAGAGGGGGGAAACACCATATATTTT. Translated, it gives CASSLEGGNTIYF.